The TCR beta chain under discussion was sequenced for a study of cytomegalovirus exposure and HLA in healthy donors. Notes on this clone: The antigen remains unidentified. An end of the junction differs from the germline gene, which may be a read error.

Study outcomes and limitations: Rarity marked most TCR sequences, yet some public TCRs occurred in many donors. A later analysis reported that several of the most significant clusters appeared to be linked to common viral pathogens, among them Epstein-Barr virus. Later analysis indicated greater clonal expansion among HLA-associated TCR beta chains than among equally common other chains.

Both 60 Vbeta primers and 13 Jbeta primers went into the PCR. Method: immunoSEQ multiplex PCR; TCRdb's copy keeps in-frame clones and lacks some. Of over 95,000 clones listed, 65% to 75% are singletons. The CDR3 sequence is 14 residues long. From germline, CDR1 is SGDLS and CDR2 YYNGEE. The rearrangement links TRBV9 to TRBJ1-3; TRBD1 matches 7 bases. Sequencing used PBMCs. This TCR was recovered from a woman in her thirties or forties in good health and CMV-seropositive. In DNA, the CDR3 is TGTGCCAGCAGCGTAGAGGGGGCGGGGAACACCATGTATTTT. Protein sequence: CASSVEGAGNTMYF.